This T cell receptor (beta chain) was recorded in a study of T-cell reconstitution after alpha-beta-depleted transplantation in children. Comment on this clonotype: Its specificity is not known.

Study results and limitations: There were some patients whose high TCRbeta diversity at day 60 came from surviving recipient T cells and thymic progenitors. There were reportedly several hundred expanded graft clones from which alpha-beta T cells came about two months after transplant. T-cell numbers and diversity one year post-transplant derived largely from freshly generated T cells.

The library targeted TCRbeta and was prepared with unique molecular identifiers. In TCRdb, the PCR reads were re-called with MiXCR into one record per CDR3 protein. This table has 60,000 or so distinct CDR3 sequences, approximately 43% appearing once. The V end lost 5 bases, the J end lost 1 base, and 7 bases lay between the germline ends. The CDR3 length is 13 residues. The V and J genes are TRBV12-3 or TRBV12-4 and TRBJ2-3; no clear D. The receptor was isolated from a male patient younger than 18 who had a stem cell transplant for acute lymphoblastic leukemia, so the T cells may come from the graft donor. The material sequenced was PBMCs, mostly from graft donor cells, taken 360 days after TCRalphabeta/CD19-depleted stem cell transplant. In nucleotides, the CDR3 is TGTGCCAGCAGTGTTAGTGGCACAGATACGCAGTATTTT. As protein: CASSVSGTDTQYF.